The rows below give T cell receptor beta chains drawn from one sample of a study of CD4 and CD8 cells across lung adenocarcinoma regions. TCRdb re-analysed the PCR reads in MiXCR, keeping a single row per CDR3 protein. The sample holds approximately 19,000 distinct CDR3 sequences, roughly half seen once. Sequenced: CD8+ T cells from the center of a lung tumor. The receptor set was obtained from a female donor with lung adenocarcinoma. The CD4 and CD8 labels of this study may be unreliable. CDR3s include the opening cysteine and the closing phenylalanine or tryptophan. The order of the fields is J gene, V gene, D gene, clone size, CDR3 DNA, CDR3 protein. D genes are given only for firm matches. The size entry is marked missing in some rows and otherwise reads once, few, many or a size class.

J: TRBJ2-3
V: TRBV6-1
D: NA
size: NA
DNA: TGTGCCCGCAACCCTCAGGCTGTAAGCACAGATGCGCAGTTTTTT
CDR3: CARNPQAVSTDAQFF

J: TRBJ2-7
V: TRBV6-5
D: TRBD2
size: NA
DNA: TGTGCCAGCAGTTATGGCCAGACTAGCACAGAGACGCAGTACTTC
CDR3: CASSYGQTSTETQYF

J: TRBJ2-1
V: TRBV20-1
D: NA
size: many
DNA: TGCAGTGCCAGGACTGGGTCCTACAATGAGCAGTTCTTC
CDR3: CSARTGSYNEQFF

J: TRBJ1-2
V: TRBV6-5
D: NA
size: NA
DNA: TGTGCCAGCAGTTTCGGACGTGCTAACTATGGCTCCATCTTC
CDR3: CASSFGRANYGSIF

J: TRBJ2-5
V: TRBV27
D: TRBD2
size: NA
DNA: TGTGCTAGCGGGGGGCTAGGGGGCCGTGACCAAGATACCCAGTACTTC
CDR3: CASGGLGGRDQDTQYF

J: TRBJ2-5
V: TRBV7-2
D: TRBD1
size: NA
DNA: TGTGCCAGCAGCCCAAGGACAGGGGTGACCCAGTACTTC
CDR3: CASSPRTGVTQYF

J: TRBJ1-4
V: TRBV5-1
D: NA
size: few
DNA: TGCGCCAGCAGCGAACCAGGGACCGAAAAACTGTTTTTT
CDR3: CASSEPGTEKLFF

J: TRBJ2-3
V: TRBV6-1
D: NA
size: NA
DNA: TGTGCCAGCAGCGTTAGCACAGAGACCCAGTATTTT
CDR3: CASSVSTETQYF

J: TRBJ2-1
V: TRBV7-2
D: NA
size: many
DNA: TGTGCCAGCAGCTTAGCTAGCGGCTTAGGGGATGAGCAGTTCTTC
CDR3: CASSLASGLGDEQFF

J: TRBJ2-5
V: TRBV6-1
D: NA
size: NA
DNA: TGTGCCGGGGGGGGCGGGGGCGGTGACCAAGACACCCAGTACTTC
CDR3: CAGGGGGGDQDTQYF

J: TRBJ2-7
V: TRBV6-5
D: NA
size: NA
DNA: TGTGCCAGCAGTTACTCGGAGGGGATGGGCTACGAGCAGTACTTC
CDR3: CASSYSEGMGYEQYF

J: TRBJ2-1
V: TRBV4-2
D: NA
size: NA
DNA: TGTGCCAGCAGCCAAGAGTTCCAGCAGGAATACAATGAGCAGTTCTTC
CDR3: CASSQEFQQEYNEQFF

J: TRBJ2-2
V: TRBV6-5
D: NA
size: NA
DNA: TGTGCCAGCAGTTTCTTCGCGCGGGTCGGCGATGAGCTGTTTTTT
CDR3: CASSFFARVGDELFF

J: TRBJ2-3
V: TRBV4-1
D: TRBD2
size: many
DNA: TGCGCCAGCAGCCGCCGGACTAGCTTGGCCACAGATACGCAGTATTTT
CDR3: CASSRRTSLATDTQYF

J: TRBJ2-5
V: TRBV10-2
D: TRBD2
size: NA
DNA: TGCGCCAGCAATCCGGGACTAGCGGGACGAGAGACCCAGTACTTC
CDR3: CASNPGLAGRETQYF

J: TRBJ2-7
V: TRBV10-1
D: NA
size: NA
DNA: TGCGCGGGCAACGTCAGCCGTGACCCAGAGACGCAGTACTTC
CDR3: CAGNVSRDPETQYF

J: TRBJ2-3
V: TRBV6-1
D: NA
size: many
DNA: TGTGCCACCTCTCCGGCAGATACGCAGTATTTT
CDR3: CATSPADTQYF

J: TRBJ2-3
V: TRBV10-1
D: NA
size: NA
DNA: TGCGCCGGCAAGGGGCTGCGAGACCCAGATACTCAGTACTTT
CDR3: CAGKGLRDPDTQYF

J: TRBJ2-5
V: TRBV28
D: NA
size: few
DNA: TGTGCCAGCAGTTCAAGCTACAGAGCCGATGGGGAGTACTTC
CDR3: CASSSSYRADGEYF

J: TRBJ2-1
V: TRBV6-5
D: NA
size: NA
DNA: TGTGCCAGCAGTTACAGGGGGGCCCCTTTGGATGAGCAGTTCTTC
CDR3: CASSYRGAPLDEQFF

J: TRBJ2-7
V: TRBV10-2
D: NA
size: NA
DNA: TGCGCCTGCAGCGCCGCGGGGCGGTGGACCACAGACACGCAGTACTTC
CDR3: CACSAAGRWTTDTQYF

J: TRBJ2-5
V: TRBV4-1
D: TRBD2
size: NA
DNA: TGCGCCAGCAGCCGTAAAGCGGGAGGACAAACAGAGACGCAGTATTTC
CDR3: CASSRKAGGQTETQYF

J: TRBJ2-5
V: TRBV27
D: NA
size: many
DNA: TGTGCCAGCAGCCCGTTACGCCTGCAAGAGACCCAGTACTTC
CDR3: CASSPLRLQETQYF

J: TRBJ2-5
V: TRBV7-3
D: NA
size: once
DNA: TGTGCCAGCCGTAAGACGGTGGGAGGGGGAGAGGCCCAGTACTTC
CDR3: CASRKTVGGGEAQYF

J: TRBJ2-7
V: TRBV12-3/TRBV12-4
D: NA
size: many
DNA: TGTGCCAGCAGTTTATTTGCAGGGACCTACGAGCAGTACTTC
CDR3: CASSLFAGTYEQYF

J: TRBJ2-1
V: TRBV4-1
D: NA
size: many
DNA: TGCGCCAGCAGCCATCGTGGCCGGGCGGGAAGCGACAATGAGCAGTTCTTC
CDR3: CASSHRGRAGSDNEQFF

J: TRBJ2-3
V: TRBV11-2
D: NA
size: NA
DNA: TGTGCCAGCAGCTTGGGTCCCAGCGGCAGTGGCAAAGAGACGCAGTATTTC
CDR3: CASSLGPSGSGKETQYF

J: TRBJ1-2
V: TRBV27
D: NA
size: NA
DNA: TGTGCCAGCAGTGGATTAGGGGCTAACTATGGCTACACCTTC
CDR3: CASSGLGANYGYTF

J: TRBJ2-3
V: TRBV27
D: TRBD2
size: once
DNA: TGTGCCAGCACCTGGGGCGGGAGAGCCGCAGACATTCAGTATTTT
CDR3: CASTWGGRAADIQYF

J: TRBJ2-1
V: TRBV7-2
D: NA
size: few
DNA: TGTGCCAGCAGCTTCCGGGGAGCCTACAATGAGCAGTTCTTC
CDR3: CASSFRGAYNEQFF

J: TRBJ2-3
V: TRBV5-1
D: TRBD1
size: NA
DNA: TGCGCCAGCGGGGTCGGACAGGAGACAGATACGCAGTATTTT
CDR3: CASGVGQETDTQYF

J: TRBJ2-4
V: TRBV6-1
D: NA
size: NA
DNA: TGTGCCGCGGGTCGCGGGGGCCGTGCCCAAAACACTCAGTACTTC
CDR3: CAAGRGGRAQNTQYF

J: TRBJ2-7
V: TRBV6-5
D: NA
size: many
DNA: TGTGCCGCGCTGGGCTCGGGGGCCTACGAGCAGTACTTC
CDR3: CAALGSGAYEQYF

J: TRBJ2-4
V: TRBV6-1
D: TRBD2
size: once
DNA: TGTGCCAGCAGCGACGCGGGAGTGGGAGCCACAGATACTCAGTACTTC
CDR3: CASSDAGVGATDTQYF

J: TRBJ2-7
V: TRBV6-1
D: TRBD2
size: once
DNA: TGTGCCAGCAGACGAGCGGGGGGCGGGGGGGGTGGCACAGATACGCAGTACTTC
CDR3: CASRRAGGGGGGTDTQYF

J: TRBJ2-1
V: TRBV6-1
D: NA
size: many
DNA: TGTGCCACCACGCGGGTTATCCAATTGAATGAGCAGTTCTTC
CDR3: CATTRVIQLNEQFF

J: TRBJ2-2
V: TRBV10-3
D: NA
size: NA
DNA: TGTGCCACCTTGACAGGCCTAAACACCGGGGAGCTGTTTTTT
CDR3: CATLTGLNTGELFF

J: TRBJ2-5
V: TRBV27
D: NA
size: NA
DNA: TGTGCCAGCGGAAGACACGGGCGCCGTGACCAAGAGACTCAGTACTTC
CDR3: CASGRHGRRDQETQYF

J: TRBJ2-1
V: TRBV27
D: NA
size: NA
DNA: TGTGCCAGCAGTGCTCAACCGGGGACTGCCTCTCGGCAGTTCTTC
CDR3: CASSAQPGTASRQFF

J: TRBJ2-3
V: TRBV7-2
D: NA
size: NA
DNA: TGTGCCGGGCGCGGGGGCTGGGACCAAGAGACCCAGTACTTT
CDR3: CAGRGGWDQETQYF

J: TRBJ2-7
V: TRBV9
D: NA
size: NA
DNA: TGTGCCAGCAGCGCCTCGACAAAGAGCGTGCACGAGCAGTACTTC
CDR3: CASSASTKSVHEQYF

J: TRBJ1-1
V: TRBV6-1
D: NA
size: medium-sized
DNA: TGTGCCAGCAGGACCGGGACGGCCCGGAACACTGAAGCTTTCTTT
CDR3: CASRTGTARNTEAFF

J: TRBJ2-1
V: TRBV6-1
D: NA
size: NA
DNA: TGTGCCAGCAGTGTCTTACGAATCGGGCTACGAGGCAATGAGCAGTTCTTC
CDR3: CASSVLRIGLRGNEQFF

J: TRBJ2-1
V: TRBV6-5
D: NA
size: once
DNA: TGTGCCAGCAGTTCACGGACAGTTACCGGTGAGCAGTTCTTC
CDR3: CASSSRTVTGEQFF

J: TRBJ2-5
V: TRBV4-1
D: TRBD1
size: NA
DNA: TGCGCCAGCAGCCACCAGACAGGGTTCGGAGAGACCCAGTACTTC
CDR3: CASSHQTGFGETQYF

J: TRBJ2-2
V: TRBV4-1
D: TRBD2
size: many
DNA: TGCGCCAGCAGGAGAACTAGCGGGAGGGCCGACGGGGAGCTGTTTTTT
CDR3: CASRRTSGRADGELFF

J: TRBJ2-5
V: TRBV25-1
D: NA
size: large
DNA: TGTGCCAGCAGTGGAAAGGTTTGGCGAGAGACCCAGTACTTC
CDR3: CASSGKVWRETQYF

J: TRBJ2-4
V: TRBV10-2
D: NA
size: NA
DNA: TGCGCCAGCAGTGAGTCCACGAGGGAAGTGGCGGACATTCAGTACTTC
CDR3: CASSESTREVADIQYF

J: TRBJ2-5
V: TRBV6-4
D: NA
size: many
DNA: TGTGCCATCACAATTAGGATGGAACCGCAAGAGACCCAGTACTTC
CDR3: CAITIRMEPQETQYF

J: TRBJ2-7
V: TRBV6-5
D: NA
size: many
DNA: TGTGCCAGCAGTTTACAGCTTACTAGCTCCTACGAGCAGTACTTC
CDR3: CASSLQLTSSYEQYF

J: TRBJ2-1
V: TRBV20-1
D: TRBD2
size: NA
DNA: TGCAGTGCTAGAGCGGGAGGGCCCAACAATGAGCAGTTCTTC
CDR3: CSARAGGPNNEQFF

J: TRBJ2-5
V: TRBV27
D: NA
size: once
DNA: TGTGCCAGCAGTGTTTGGGGGCGGGGGTACAAAGAGACCCAGTACTTC
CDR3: CASSVWGRGYKETQYF

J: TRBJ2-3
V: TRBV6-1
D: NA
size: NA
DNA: TGTGCGGGCAGTGGCTGCCGTGGTGGGGAGACGCAGTATTTT
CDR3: CAGSGCRGGETQYF

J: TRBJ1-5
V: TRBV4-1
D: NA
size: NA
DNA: TGCGCCAGCAGCCTAGGTAATCGCAATCAGCCCCTCCATTTT
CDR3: CASSLGNRNQPLHF

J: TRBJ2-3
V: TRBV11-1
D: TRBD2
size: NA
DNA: TGTGCGGGCAGCGGGGGACTAGAGCAAGATACCCAGTATTTT
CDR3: CAGSGGLEQDTQYF

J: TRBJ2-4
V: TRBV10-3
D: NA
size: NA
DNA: TGTGCGGGCCACGGGGCGGGTGAGCAAGAGATTCAGTACTTC
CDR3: CAGHGAGEQEIQYF

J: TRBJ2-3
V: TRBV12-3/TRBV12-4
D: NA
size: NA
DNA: TGTGCCAGCGTGCCGGGGCTGTTTGCCACAGATACGCAGTATTTC
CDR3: CASVPGLFATDTQYF

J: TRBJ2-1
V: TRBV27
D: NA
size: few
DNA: TGTGCCAGCAGTTTATGGCGGGACAATGAGCAGTTCTTC
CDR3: CASSLWRDNEQFF

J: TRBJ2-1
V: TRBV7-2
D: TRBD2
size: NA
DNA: TGTGCCAGCAGGAAGGGACTAGCGGGAGTGGATGAGCAGTTCTTC
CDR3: CASRKGLAGVDEQFF

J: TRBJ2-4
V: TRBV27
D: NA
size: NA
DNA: TGTGCCAGCAGTCTCCGTGTCCAAGAGATTCAGTACTTC
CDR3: CASSLRVQEIQYF